This T cell receptor beta chain stems from a study of T cells in Graves' hyperthyroidism and ophthalmopathy. There were TCR beta CDR3 regions amplified from RNA transcripts. A first-round RT-PCR of the TCR CDR3 used the HTBI primer set. Via MiXCR, TCRdb re-called the multiplex PCR reads, giving one row per CDR3 protein. The repertoire holds approximately 400,000 distinct CDR3 sequences, approximately 15% seen once, with 7.5% to 9% in the top ten. Only a few counts were recorded for this clonotype. Germline and junction disagree at one end, which may indicate a read error. This TCR derives from a woman aged 18-29 years with Graves' hyperthyroidism. Sequenced: blood.

The CDR3 nucleotides read TGTGCCGGCAGTTACCGCTGGACTAGCGGGGGAAAGGGGGATACGCAGTATTTT. It yields the protein CAGSYRWTSGGKGDTQYF. The gene calls are TRBV6-5 and TRBJ2-3, with 13 bases identical to TRBD2. This CDR3 is 18 amino acids long. Germline V gene sequence: CDR1 MNHEY, CDR2 SVGAGI.